This T cell receptor beta chain came from a study of control samples from healthy donors and cancer patients. This CDR3 spans 13 amino acids. The germline V gene encodes CDR1 GTSNPN and CDR2 SVGIG (reference sequence). V was clipped by 6 bases and J by 9 bases; unmatched bases: 9. Using immunoSEQ multiplex PCR, the repertoire was profiled, and TCRdb retains in-frame clones only, with some absent. The sample records more than 85,000 clones, approximately 88% being singletons. The sample holds one count of this clone. Input material: PBMCs. V usage is TRBV30 and J usage is TRBJ2-5; TRBD2 aligns across 11 bases. This sequence originates from a man aged 65-85 years with lung cancer. The CDR3 sequence: CACLAGGPESQYF. In DNA, the CDR3 is TGTGCCTGCCTAGCGGGGGGACCTGAGTCCCAGTACTTC.